A single sample gave rise to the 19 T cell receptor beta chains below, sequenced in a study of T-cell reconstitution after alpha-beta-depleted transplantation in children. Unique molecular identifiers were incorporated when the TCRbeta library was constructed. Using its own MiXCR run on the PCR reads, TCRdb lists one record per CDR3 protein. The sample lists 200,000 to 250,000 distinct CDR3 sequences; about a tenth were seen once. The source material was PBMCs, sampled before TCRalphabeta/CD19-depleted stem cell transplant. The receptors here all came from a child less than two years old with acute myeloid leukemia, due to receive a stem cell transplant.

This clonotype has just a few counts. CDR3 coding DNA: TGCAGCCCTGAGGTGGAGGGCTATGGCTACACCTTC. Translated: CSPEVEGYGYTF. The J gene is TRBJ1-2, the V gene TRBV29-1; D ambiguous. Germline V CDR1 and CDR2: SQVTM, ANQGSEA. The CDR3 is 12 residues long. V lost 8 bases and J lost 4, with 14 bases in between.

This clonotype was counted many times. The chain is built from TRBV6-1 and TRBJ1-4; 8 bases match TRBD1. The CDR3 extends over 15 amino acids. Germline V gene lookup returns CDR1 MNHNS and CDR2 SASEGT. The ends lost 5 bases at V and 5 bases at J; junction bases unmatched: 7. CDR3 sequence reads: CASSPRDRRNEKLFF. In DNA, the CDR3 is TGTGCCAGCAGTCCAAGGGACAGGCGGAATGAAAAACTGTTTTTT.

In this sample, this clonotype turned up many times. The rearrangement joins TRBV12-3 or TRBV12-4 to TRBJ2-2, with 12 bases matching TRBD2. The CDR3 length is 17 residues. Losses at the gene ends were 11 bases for V and 7 bases for J; bases not matched to a gene: 17. The CDR3 DNA follows: TGTGCCGTTCCCCCCCCCCTAGCGGGAGGGAGTGGCGGGGAGCTGTTTTTT. Translation: CAVPPPLAGGSGGELFF.

This clonotype was seen at least ten times. This chain links TRBV10-3 with TRBJ2-3; TRBD2 agrees at 13 bases. V shed 3 bases, J shed 2 bases, and the junction held 2 bases outside the gene matches. Germline V gene data show CDR1 as ENHRY and CDR2 as SYGVKD. The CDR3 is 16 amino acids. The CDR3 spells CAISDGLAGVTDTQYF. In DNA, the CDR3 is TGTGCCATCAGTGACGGACTAGCGGGAGTCACAGATACGCAGTATTTT.

This clonotype was recorded at least ten times. J is TRBJ2-7 and V is TRBV10-3; a possible D gene is TRBD2 (6 bases). The germline V gene encodes CDR1 ENHRY and CDR2 SYGVKD. This CDR3 has 13 residues. V lost 6 bases and J lost 6, with 15 bases in between. The DNA for the CDR3 is TGTGCCATCAGCCTGGGACTGGAGGGCGAGCAGTACTTC. Translation gives CAISLGLEGEQYF.

This clonotype was counted many times. This chain joins TRBV5-6 and TRBJ2-7; no firm D call. V was shortened by 4 bases and J by 6 bases, with 11 bases between the two germline ends. This CDR3 region has 12 residues. CDR1 and CDR2 from the germline V gene are SGHDT and YYEEEE. The chain's CDR3 is CASSPSFFEQYF. Here the CDR3 DNA reads TGTGCCAGCAGCCCAAGTTTCTTCGAGCAGTACTTC.

This clonotype has a count of ten or more. The chain uses TRBV19 and TRBJ2-1; D uncertain. This CDR3 region has 16 residues. Looked up from germline, CDR1 is LNHDA and CDR2 is SQIVND (reference sequence). The V gene lost 6 bases and the J gene lost 6 bases, with 21 bases spanning the gap. The DNA for the CDR3 is TGTGCCAGTAGACCACACCGACCCACTCTGGTCAATGAGCAGTTCTTC. Its protein product is CASRPHRPTLVNEQFF.

This clonotype came up many times. The chain joins TRBV7-9 to TRBJ2-5; D ambiguous. This CDR3 contains 14 residues. The germline V gene encodes CDR1 SEHNR and CDR2 FQNEAQ (reference sequence). V was shortened by 5 bases and J by 1 base, with 11 bases between the two germline ends. The chain's CDR3 is CASSTSAIQETQYF. The CDR3 region has the DNA TGTGCCAGCAGCACTTCAGCCATCCAAGAGACCCAGTACTTC.

This sequence joins TRBV7-2 and TRBJ2-3; 12 bases agree with TRBD2. V lost 5 bases and J lost 4; bases outside the gene matches: 7. This CDR3 contains 16 residues. Germline values: CDR1 SGHTA, CDR2 FQGNSA. The CDR3 nucleotides are TGTGCCAGCAGCCTCGGACTAGCGGGATGGTCAGATACGCAGTATTTT. Translation gives CASSLGLAGWSDTQYF.

This clonotype has a count of ten or more. The chain has TRBV9 and TRBJ2-7; D is perhaps TRBD2 (6 bases). Germline CDR1 and CDR2: SGDLS and YYNGEE. The ends were cut back, 4 bases at V and 0 bases at J, with 14 bases in the middle. CDR3 length: 15 residues. The CDR3 loop reads CASSPSGTSSYEQYF. Written as DNA, the CDR3 is TGTGCCAGCAGCCCGTCCGGGACTTCCTCCTACGAGCAGTACTTC.

This clonotype was detected many times. V and J are TRBV20-1 and TRBJ1-2; D is uncertain. Germline CDR1 is DFQATT and CDR2 is SNEGSKA (reference sequence). Deletions cut 0 bases from V and 10 bases from J, with 12 bases between. This CDR3 is 12 amino acids long. CDR3 region: CSARDLTRHYTF. The DNA for the CDR3 is TGCAGTGCTAGAGATCTCACCAGGCACTACACCTTC.

This clonotype was seen only a few times. The chain employs TRBV30 and TRBJ1-1; D is unclear. The CDR3 is made up of 13 amino acids. V lost 3 bases, J lost 6 bases, and 14 bases lay in between. Germline V lookup: CDR1 GTSNPN, CDR2 SVGIG (reference sequence). CDR3 residues: CAWRGSEMAEAFF. The CDR3 DNA is TGTGCCTGGAGAGGTTCAGAAATGGCTGAAGCTTTCTTT. Supplemented by reference TRBV30 and TRBJ1-1, the full variable domain reads SQTIHQWPATLVQPVGSPLSLECTVEGTSNPNLYWYRQAAGRGLQLLFYSVGIGQISSEVPQNLSASRPQDRQFILSSKKLLLSDSGFYLCAWRGSEMAEAFFGQGTRLTVV.

This clonotype was counted at least ten times. The V and J genes are TRBV2 and TRBJ2-7; D is uncertain. Trimming cost V 4 bases and J 5 bases, with 12 bases left between them. The CDR3 spans 13 residues. Germline values: CDR1 SNHLY, CDR2 FYNNEI. The CDR3 bases are TGTGCCAGCAGTGGCATAGGGAACCACGAGCAGTACTTC. It encodes CASSGIGNHEQYF.

This clonotype was counted a few times. CDR3 loop: CASSLTLAGVGYTGELFF. The CDR3 region has the DNA TGTGCCAGCAGCTTAACCCTAGCGGGAGTTGGTTACACCGGGGAGCTGTTTTTT. The V gene is TRBV7-2, the J gene TRBJ2-2, with TRBD2 identical over 10 bases. The germline V gene encodes CDR1 SGHTA and CDR2 FQGNSA. This CDR3 has 18 amino acids. Germline trimming cut 2 bases from V and 3 bases from J; bases unmatched to any gene: 9.

This clonotype has ten or more counts. The rearrangement joins TRBV11-2 to TRBJ1-3; tentatively, D is TRBD1 (5 bases). The CDR3 totals 15 residues. Per germline, CDR1 SGHAT and CDR2 FQNNGV. The ends were cut back, 4 bases at V and 0 bases at J, with 10 bases in the middle. The CDR3 nucleotides read TGTGCCAGCAGCTCACAGGCGATCTCTGGAAACACCATATATTTT. This codes for CASSSQAISGNTIYF.

This clonotype was observed at least ten times. The V call is TRBV9, the J call TRBJ2-2; 12 positions match TRBD1. Germline CDR1 is SGDLS and CDR2 is YYNGEE. With 1 base clipped from V and 7 bases from J, the junction kept 8 bases outside the gene matches. This CDR3 region has 17 residues. CDR3 residues: CASSVSSGQGAIGELFF. The DNA for the CDR3 is TGTGCCAGCAGCGTATCCTCGGGACAGGGGGCAATCGGGGAGCTGTTTTTT.

This clonotype was seen at least ten times. CDR3 in amino acids: CASSPIQEGTEAFF. In nucleotides, the CDR3 is TGTGCCAGTAGTCCGATTCAGGAGGGCACTGAAGCTTTCTTT. This chain connects TRBV19 to TRBJ1-1, with D hard to call. Germline CDR1 LNHDA, CDR2 SQIVND (reference sequence). Trimming cost V 5 bases and J 4 bases, with 14 bases left between them. The CDR3 runs 14 residues.

This clonotype was counted ten times or more. This chain joins TRBV12-3 or TRBV12-4 and TRBJ1-5, with a tentative D call TRBD1 (5 bases). The CDR3 totals 17 residues. Trimming took off 7 bases at V and 0 bases at J, with 19 bases between the two ends. CDR3 sequence: CASTTRQGGYSNQPQHF. CDR3 nucleotides: TGTGCCAGCACCACGCGGCAGGGAGGATATAGCAATCAGCCCCAGCATTTT.

A few counts support this clonotype. V usage is TRBV10-1 and J usage is TRBJ2-7; 7 bases are shared with TRBD1. From germline, CDR1 is WNHNN and CDR2 SYGVQD (reference sequence). CDR3 length equals 13 residues. After removal of 2 bases from V and 4 bases from J, the junction contained 2 bases not matched to a gene. This chain's CDR3 is CASSETTGYEQYF. As DNA, the CDR3 is TGCGCCAGCAGTGAGACGACAGGGTACGAGCAGTACTTC.